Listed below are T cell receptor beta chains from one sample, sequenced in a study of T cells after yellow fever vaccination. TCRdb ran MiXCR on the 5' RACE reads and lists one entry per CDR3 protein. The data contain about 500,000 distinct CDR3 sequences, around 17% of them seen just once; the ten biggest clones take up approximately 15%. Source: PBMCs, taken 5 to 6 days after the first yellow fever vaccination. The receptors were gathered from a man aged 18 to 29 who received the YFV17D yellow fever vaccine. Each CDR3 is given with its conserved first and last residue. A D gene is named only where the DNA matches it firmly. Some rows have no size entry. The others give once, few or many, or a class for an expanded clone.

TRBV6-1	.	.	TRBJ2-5	TGTGCCAGCCTACGGGAGACCCAGTACTTC	CASLRETQYF
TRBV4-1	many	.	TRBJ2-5	TGCGCCAGCAGCCAAGAGGGACAAGAGACCCAGTACTTC	CASSQEGQETQYF
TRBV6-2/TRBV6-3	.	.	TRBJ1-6	TGTGCCAGCAGTTACCCCGGCCACCTCGATTCACCCCTCCACTTT	CASSYPGHLDSPLHF
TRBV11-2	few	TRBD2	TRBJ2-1	TGTGCCAGCAGCTCCCTACTAGCGAAGGTGTTCTTC	CASSSLLAKVFF
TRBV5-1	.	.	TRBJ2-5	TGCGCCAGCAGCATAAGGACAGGGACTATTGAGACCCAGTACTTC	CASSIRTGTIETQYF
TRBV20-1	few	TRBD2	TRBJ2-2	TGCAGTGCTCACTTAACCGGGACTAGCGGTTCCGGGGAGCTGTTTTTT	CSAHLTGTSGSGELFF
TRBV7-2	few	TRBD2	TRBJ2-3	TGTGCCAGCAGCGCGGGACTAGCGGGGGGTAATACGCAGTATTTT	CASSAGLAGGNTQYF
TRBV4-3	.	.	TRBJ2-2	TGCGCCAGCAGCCAAGTACCGACAACCGGGGAGCTGTTTTTT	CASSQVPTTGELFF
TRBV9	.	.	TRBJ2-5	TGTGCCAGCAGCGTGAACAGGGCAGAGACCCAGTACTTC	CASSVNRAETQYF
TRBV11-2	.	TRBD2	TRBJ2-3	TGTGCCAGCAGCTGGACTAGCGGGGGGGTGAGAGATACGCAGTATTTT	CASSWTSGGVRDTQYF
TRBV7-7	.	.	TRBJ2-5	TGTGCTAGCAGCTTCGGGGGAGACCCCAAGGAGACCCAGTACTTC	CASSFGGDPKETQYF
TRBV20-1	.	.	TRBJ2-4	TGCAGTGCTGCGAGGGTAGCCAAAAACATTCAGTACTTC	CSAARVAKNIQYF
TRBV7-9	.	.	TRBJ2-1	TGTGCCCCTCACTCCTACAATGAGCAGTTCTTC	CAPHSYNEQFF
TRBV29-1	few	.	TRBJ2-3	TGCAGCTCCGAAGGGGGGGGATTCACAGATACGCAGTATTTT	CSSEGGGFTDTQYF
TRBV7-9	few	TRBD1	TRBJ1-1	TGTGCCAGCAGCTCGAACAGGGGGTTGACTGAAGCTTTCTTT	CASSSNRGLTEAFF
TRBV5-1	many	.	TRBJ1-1	TGCGCCAGCAGCGCGGGGAGGGTGAACACTGAAGCTTTCTTT	CASSAGRVNTEAFF
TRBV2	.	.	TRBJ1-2	TGTGCCAGCAGTGCTACGGGCCCCTGGGAGGGCTACACCTTC	CASSATGPWEGYTF
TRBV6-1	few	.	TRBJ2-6	TGTGCCAGCAGTGAAGGACACCAGCAGACCCTGACTTTC	CASSEGHQQTLTF
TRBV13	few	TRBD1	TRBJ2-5	TGTGCCAGCAGATCAACGACAGGGATGGAAGAGACCCAGTACTTC	CASRSTTGMEETQYF
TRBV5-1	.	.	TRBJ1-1	TGCTCCAGCCAAACAGGGTCTACTGAAGCTTTCTTT	CSSQTGSTEAFF
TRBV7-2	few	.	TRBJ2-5	TGTGCCAGCAGCCAACCAAGTCCCTTC	CASSQPSPF
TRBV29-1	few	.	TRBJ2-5	TGCAGCGTTGAGGCCCGCTTGTCCCGAGGGGAGACCCAGTACTTC	CSVEARLSRGETQYF
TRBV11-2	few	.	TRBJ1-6	TGTGCCAGCAGCCCACGAAATCAGGGAACGAAAGGATCACCCCTCCACTTT	CASSPRNQGTKGSPLHF
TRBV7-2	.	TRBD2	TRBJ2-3	TGTGCCAGCAGCTTGCTTGGGGGGGTTGTCACAGATACGCAGTATTTT	CASSLLGGVVTDTQYF
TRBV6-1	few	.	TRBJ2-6	TGTGCCACCCACCCGGTCGGACTTGGGGCCAACGTCCTGACTTTC	CATHPVGLGANVLTF
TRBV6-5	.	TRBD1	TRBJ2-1	TGTGCCAGCAGTTCCCTACAGGGGAGCAATGAGCAGTTCTTC	CASSSLQGSNEQFF
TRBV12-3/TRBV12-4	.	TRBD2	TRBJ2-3	TGTGCCAGTAGAACACGGGGGGTCACAGATACGCAGTATTTT	CASRTRGVTDTQYF
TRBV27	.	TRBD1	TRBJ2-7	TGTGCCAGCAGTTTACGGCCTGGGACAGGCTACGAGCAGTACTTC	CASSLRPGTGYEQYF
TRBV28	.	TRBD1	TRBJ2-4	TGTGCCAGCAGTCCCCCGGGACAGGGGAAACGAGCGGCCAAAAACATTCAGTACTTC	CASSPPGQGKRAAKNIQYF
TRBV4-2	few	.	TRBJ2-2	TGTGCCAGCAGCCAAGTCGTAGGGACGAACACCGGGGAGCTGTTTTTT	CASSQVVGTNTGELFF
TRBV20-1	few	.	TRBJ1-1	TGCAGTGCCGTTCTAGGGGCCTCTGAAGCTTTCTTT	CSAVLGASEAFF
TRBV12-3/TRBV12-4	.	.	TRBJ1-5	TGTGCCAGCAGTTTTTATAGTGGCGCGGATCAGCCCCAGCATTTT	CASSFYSGADQPQHF
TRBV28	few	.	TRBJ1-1	TGTGCCAGCAGTCAGCCGGGGGGCTCAGACCTAAACACTGAAGCTTTCTTT	CASSQPGGSDLNTEAFF
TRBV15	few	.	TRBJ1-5	TGTGCCACCAGCACCGAGAATCAGCCCCAGCATTTT	CATSTENQPQHF
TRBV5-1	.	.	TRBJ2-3	TGCGCCAGCAGCTTGGCCGAGGGTAACCCTTTAGATACGCAGTATTTT	CASSLAEGNPLDTQYF
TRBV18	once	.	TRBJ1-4	TGTGCCAGCTCCCCTGGACATCGTGAAAAACTGTTTTTT	CASSPGHREKLFF
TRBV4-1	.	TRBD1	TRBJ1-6	TGCGCCAGCAGCCAAGATCCCGGGACAGGGAGCTCCTATAATTCACCCCTCCACTTT	CASSQDPGTGSSYNSPLHF
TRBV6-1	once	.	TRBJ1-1	TGTGCCAGCAGGATCACCGTGAACACTGAAGCTTTCTTT	CASRITVNTEAFF
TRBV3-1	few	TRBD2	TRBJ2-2	TGTGCCAGCAGCCATTATCCCCCCTTTAGCGGGGGACCGAACACCGGGGAGCTGTTTTTT	CASSHYPPFSGGPNTGELFF
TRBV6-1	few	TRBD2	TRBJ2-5	TGTGCCAGCTCCAGCCCCCTAGCGGCCTTCCAAGAGACCCAGTACTTC	CASSSPLAAFQETQYF
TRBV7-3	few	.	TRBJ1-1	TGTGCCAGCAGCTCCATGACAGTCGAAGCTTTCTTT	CASSSMTVEAFF